This T cell receptor (beta chain) derives from a study of cytomegalovirus exposure and HLA in healthy donors. General observations from the study: TCR association rates varied by HLA locus in a later analysis, with DRB1 highest and HLA-C lowest.

Use of 60 Vbeta and 13 Jbeta primers characterized the PCR. The repertoire was sequenced with immunoSEQ multiplex PCR; TCRdb's copy has only in-frame clones and lacks some. The data show fewer than 100,000 clones, roughly 78% seen once. V trimming: 0 bases; J trimming: 9 bases; junction bases outside the gene matches: 5. The CDR3 is 15 amino acids. The germline CDR1 and CDR2 sequences are GTSNPN and SVGIG (reference sequence). About this clone: No antigen is known for it.

This chain links TRBV30 with TRBJ1-6; TRBD1 matches 10 bases. Specimen: PBMCs. This clonotype was obtained from a male donor in good health and CMV-seropositive. The CDR3 here is CAWSVRDRGGSPLHF. CDR3 coding DNA: TGTGCCTGGAGTGTACGGGACAGGGGTGGTTCACCCCTCCACTTT. Supplemented by reference TRBV30 and TRBJ1-6, the full variable domain reads SQTIHQWPATLVQPVGSPLSLECTVEGTSNPNLYWYRQAAGRGLQLLFYSVGIGQISSEVPQNLSASRPQDRQFILSSKKLLLSDSGFYLCAWSVRDRGGSPLHFGNGTRLTVT.